Listed below are T cell receptor beta chains from one sample, sequenced in a study of shared clonotypes between healthy human individuals. Using immunoSEQ multiplex PCR, the repertoire was profiled, and TCRdb retains in-frame clones only, with some absent. The sample holds about 2.1 million clones; 93% are singletons and the top ten take about 1.7%. The sample consisted of naive CD8+ T cells from PBMCs. Every receptor here comes from a man aged 18 to 30 in good health. Some clones in this sample may be carry-over from other donors' samples. The CDR3 runs from the conserved cysteine through the conserved F or W. A D gene is named only where the DNA matches it firmly. Not every row has a clone size; where given, it reads once, few, many or a size class.

d_call	v_call	j_call	clone_size	cdr3_nt	cdr3_aa
-	TRBV19	TRBJ2-7	-	TGTGCCAGTAGCCTGTTGGGCAGGGCCTACGAGCAGTACTTC	CASSLLGRAYEQYF
-	TRBV5-6	TRBJ2-1	-	TGTGCCAGCAGCCAGGCCAACTTCTACAATGAGCAGTTCTTC	CASSQANFYNEQFF
-	TRBV18	TRBJ2-3	-	TGTGCCAGCTCACCTTTGGGCCTAGGCACAGATACGCAGTATTTT	CASSPLGLGTDTQYF
-	TRBV6-5	TRBJ2-7	-	TGTGCCAGCAGCCCCTATAGGGAGGTCGAGCAGTACTTC	CASSPYREVEQYF
TRBD2	TRBV5-8	TRBJ2-1	-	TGTGCCAGCAGCTCGCAACTAGCGGGACCCCAGAGCGTCCACAATGAGCAGTTCTTC	CASSSQLAGPQSVHNEQFF
-	TRBV6-1	TRBJ2-7	-	TGTGCCAGCAGTAAACCCGGGAGCCCCTACGAGCAGTACTTC	CASSKPGSPYEQYF
-	TRBV10-3	TRBJ2-1	-	TGTGCCATCAGTGCTGCTGTGGAGGGCCCTTTTGAGCAGTTCTTC	CAISAAVEGPFEQFF
-	TRBV10-3	TRBJ2-7	-	TGTGCCATCAGTCGACCAGGGGAATCCTACGAGCAGTACTTC	CAISRPGESYEQYF
-	TRBV6-4	TRBJ2-4	once	TGTGCCAGCACTCAGACTTTAGCCAAAAACATTCAGTACTTC	CASTQTLAKNIQYF
-	TRBV7-9	TRBJ2-2	few	TGTGCCAGCAGGCCTCCGGGGGTCGGGGAGCTGTTTTTT	CASRPPGVGELFF
-	TRBV4-1	TRBJ2-1	-	TGCGCCAGCAGCCAAGATCGCCGTGTAGCGGCGGCTTACAATGAGCAGTTCTTC	CASSQDRRVAAAYNEQFF
TRBD1	TRBV29-1	TRBJ1-2	-	TGCAGCGTTCCCGGACAGGGGATCTATGGCTACACCTTC	CSVPGQGIYGYTF
TRBD2	TRBV19	TRBJ2-1	-	TGTGCCAGTAGTATGGGTAGCGGGAGTGACGATGAGCAGTTCTTC	CASSMGSGSDDEQFF
-	TRBV14	TRBJ2-7	-	TGTGCCAGCAGCCAAGATTTTGGCCCGTCCTACGAGCAGTACTTC	CASSQDFGPSYEQYF
-	TRBV6-4	TRBJ2-3	-	TGTGCCAGCAGTGACTCTCTGACCCCGAGATCTTTTAAAGATACGCAGTATTTT	CASSDSLTPRSFKDTQYF
TRBD1	TRBV9	TRBJ2-7	-	TGTGCCAGCAGCCATACGGACAGGGCGGACAACGAGCAGTACTTC	CASSHTDRADNEQYF
-	TRBV7-8	TRBJ2-2	-	TGTGCCAGCAGCATCGGCGGGACAGTTCTTAGCGGGGAGCTGTTTTTT	CASSIGGTVLSGELFF
TRBD2	TRBV9	TRBJ2-1	-	TGTGCCAGCAGTAGCGGGAGGGCCTCGAATGAGCAGTTCTTC	CASSSGRASNEQFF
TRBD2	TRBV5-1	TRBJ2-5	-	TGCGCCAGCAGCTGGGAGGGAGGTTCGGCAGAGACCCAGTACTTC	CASSWEGGSAETQYF
-	TRBV5-8	TRBJ2-1	-	TGTGCCAGCTTTAACTTTATTAATGAGCAGTTCTTC	CASFNFINEQFF
TRBD1	TRBV5-8	TRBJ1-5	-	TGTGCCAGCAGCGAGGGACAGGGGGGGCCCATTAGCAATCAGCCCCAGCATTTT	CASSEGQGGPISNQPQHF
TRBD2	TRBV11-2	TRBJ2-7	-	TGTGCCAGCAGCTTAGTAAGCGGGAGAAGGTACGAGCAGTACTTC	CASSLVSGRRYEQYF
-	TRBV19	TRBJ2-2	-	TGTGCCAGTAGTATATTGAGTTCCGGGGAGCTGTTTTTT	CASSILSSGELFF
-	TRBV27	TRBJ2-2	-	TGTGCCAGCAGTTTATCGTCCGGGGAGGGGGACACCGGGGAGCTGTTTTTT	CASSLSSGEGDTGELFF
-	TRBV19	TRBJ2-7	-	TGTGCCAGTAGTACCCGGACATGGGGCTCCTACGAGCAGTACTTC	CASSTRTWGSYEQYF
TRBD1	TRBV7-8	TRBJ2-7	-	TGTGCCAGCAGCTCCCACAGGGGATCCTACGAGCAGTACTTC	CASSSHRGSYEQYF
TRBD1	TRBV4-3	TRBJ1-4	-	TGCGCCAGCAGCCAATACTCAGGGGGGACTAATGAAAAACTGTTTTTT	CASSQYSGGTNEKLFF
-	TRBV5-1	TRBJ2-3	-	TGCGCCAGCAGCTTGGTTGGGCGTACTAGCCCCCCGGATACGCAGTATTTT	CASSLVGRTSPPDTQYF
-	TRBV28	TRBJ2-7	-	TGTGCCAGCAGCCCGCCTTGGGGCAACGAGCAGTACTTC	CASSPPWGNEQYF
-	TRBV9	TRBJ2-3	-	TGTGCCAGCAGCGTAGATCTGACAGATACGCAGTATTTT	CASSVDLTDTQYF
-	TRBV27	TRBJ2-7	-	TGTGCCAGCAGTTTATCGGAAGGGGTCCTTTCCTACGAGCAGTACTTC	CASSLSEGVLSYEQYF
-	TRBV10-1	TRBJ2-7	-	TGCGCCCCCGATGCGGGCACCTCTCCTAACGAGCAGTACTTC	CAPDAGTSPNEQYF
TRBD1	TRBV5-1	TRBJ1-4	-	TGCGCCAGCAGCCTAGGACAGGGGCTGAAGATTATGTTTTTT	CASSLGQGLKIMFF
TRBD2	TRBV12-5	TRBJ2-3	-	TGTGCTAGTGGTCCGGGACTAGCGGGAGCGGTCACAGATACGCAGTATTTT	CASGPGLAGAVTDTQYF
-	TRBV4-1	TRBJ1-4	once	TGCGCCAGCAGCCAGGATCGGGGACACGGTCGTGTAGCTAATGAAAAACTGTTTTTT	CASSQDRGHGRVANEKLFF
-	TRBV7-9	TRBJ2-7	once	TGTGCCAGCAGCGGGACCCCCACCTACGAGCAGTACTTC	CASSGTPTYEQYF
-	TRBV2	TRBJ1-2	-	TGTGCCAGCCAGTCCCCGGGGGCTATGATGAAACTATATGGCTACACCTTC	CASQSPGAMMKLYGYTF
TRBD1	TRBV9	TRBJ1-2	-	TGTGCCAGCAGCGTGAACCGGGACAGGGTTGATGGCTACACCTTC	CASSVNRDRVDGYTF
TRBD2	TRBV4-2	TRBJ2-7	-	TGTGCCAGCAGCCAAGAGTCTAGCGGGCCCTTCTACGAGCAGTACTTC	CASSQESSGPFYEQYF
-	TRBV14	TRBJ2-5	once	TGTGCCAGCCGAAAAGGTCGGGAGACCCAGTACTTC	CASRKGRETQYF
-	TRBV6-5	TRBJ1-1	few	TGTGCCAGCAGCCTGGGACAAGGGGACACTGAAGCTTTCTTT	CASSLGQGDTEAFF
TRBD1	TRBV7-6	TRBJ2-7	once	TGTGCCAGCAGCCCACTGGGGACAGGAGACTACGAGCAGTACTTC	CASSPLGTGDYEQYF
TRBD1	TRBV27	TRBJ1-5	-	TGTGCCAGCAGTCGACAGGGATATCAGCCCCAGCATTTT	CASSRQGYQPQHF
TRBD2	TRBV28	TRBJ2-7	-	TGTGCCAGCAGCCTAGGGGAGGGATACGAGCAGTACTTC	CASSLGEGYEQYF
-	TRBV20-1	TRBJ2-7	-	TGCAGTGCTAGGGATGGCTCCGAGCAGTACTTC	CSARDGSEQYF
-	TRBV30	TRBJ1-1	-	TGTGCCTGGAGACCCAGTAGGATGAACACTGAAGCTTTCTTT	CAWRPSRMNTEAFF
-	TRBV5-5	TRBJ2-7	-	TGTGCCAGCAGCTTGTACAGGTCCAGCTCCTACGAGCAGTACTTC	CASSLYRSSSYEQYF